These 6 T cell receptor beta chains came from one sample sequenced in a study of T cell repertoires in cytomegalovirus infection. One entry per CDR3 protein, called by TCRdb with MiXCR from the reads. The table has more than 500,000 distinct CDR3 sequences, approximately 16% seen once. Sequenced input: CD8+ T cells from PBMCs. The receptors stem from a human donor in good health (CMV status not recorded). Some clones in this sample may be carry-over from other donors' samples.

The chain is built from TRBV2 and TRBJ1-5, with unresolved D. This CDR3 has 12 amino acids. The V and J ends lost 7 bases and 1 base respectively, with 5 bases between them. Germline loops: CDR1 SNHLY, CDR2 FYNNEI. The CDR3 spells CASTRSNQPQHF. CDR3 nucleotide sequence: TGTGCCAGCACAAGAAGCAATCAGCCCCAGCATTTT. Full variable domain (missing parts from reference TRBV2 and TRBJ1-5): EPEVTQTPSHQVTQMGQEVILRCVPISNHLYFYWYRQILGQKVEFLVSFYNNEISEKSEIFDDQFSVERPDGSNFTLKIRSTKLEDSAMYFCASTRSNQPQHFGDGTRLSIL.

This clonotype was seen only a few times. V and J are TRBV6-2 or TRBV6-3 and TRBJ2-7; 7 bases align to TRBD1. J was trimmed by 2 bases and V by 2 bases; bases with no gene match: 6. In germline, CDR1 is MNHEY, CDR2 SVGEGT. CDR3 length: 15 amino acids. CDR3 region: CASSYTYGQAYEQYF. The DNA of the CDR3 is TGTGCCAGCAGTTACACCTATGGACAGGCCTACGAGCAGTACTTC.

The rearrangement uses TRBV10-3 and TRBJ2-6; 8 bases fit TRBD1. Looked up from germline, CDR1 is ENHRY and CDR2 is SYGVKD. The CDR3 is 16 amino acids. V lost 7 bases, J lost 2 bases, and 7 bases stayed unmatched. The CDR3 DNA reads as TGTGCCATCAAGGCAGGGGGCGATGCTGGGGCCAACGTCCTGACTTTC. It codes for CAIKAGGDAGANVLTF.

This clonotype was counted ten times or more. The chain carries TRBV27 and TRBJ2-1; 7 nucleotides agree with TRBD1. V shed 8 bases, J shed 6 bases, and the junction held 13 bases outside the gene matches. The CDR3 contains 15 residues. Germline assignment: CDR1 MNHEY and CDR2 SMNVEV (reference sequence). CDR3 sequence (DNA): TGTGCCAGCGGCCTGACAGGGCTCTATAGCAATGAGCAGTTCTTC. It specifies CASGLTGLYSNEQFF.

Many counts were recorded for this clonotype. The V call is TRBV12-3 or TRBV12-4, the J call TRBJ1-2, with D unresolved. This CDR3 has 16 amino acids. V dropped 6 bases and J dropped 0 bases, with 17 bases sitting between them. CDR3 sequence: CASSSLQKAPNYGYTF. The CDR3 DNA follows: TGTGCCAGCAGCTCGCTCCAAAAAGCACCTAACTATGGCTACACCTTC.

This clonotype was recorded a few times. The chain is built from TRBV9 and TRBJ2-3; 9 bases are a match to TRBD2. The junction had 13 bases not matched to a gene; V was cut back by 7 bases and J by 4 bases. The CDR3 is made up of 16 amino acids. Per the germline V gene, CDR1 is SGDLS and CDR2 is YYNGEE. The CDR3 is CASAPRGAGGSDTQYF. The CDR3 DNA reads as TGTGCCAGCGCCCCACGAGGAGCGGGGGGCTCAGATACGCAGTATTTT.